This note documents a single TCR beta chain sequence. What it recognizes is unknown. Germline and genes here are mouse. The DNA ends 1 residue before the CDR3 does, and the rest of the CDR3 is filled in from the germline J gene. The CDR3 totals 14 residues. V was cut by 2 bases and J by 2 bases, with 7 bases left in between. Germline V gene sequence: CDR1 KGHPV, CDR2 FQNQEV (reference sequence). Described time point: mouse harvest day 7 after allogeneic transplant. Mouse grafts combined 10^7 T-cell-depleted bone marrow cells with 10^6 splenic CD5+ T cells. Tissues came from B6→BALB/c major-mismatch GVHD mice at day 7 or 14. The sample originates from a study of tissue T cells after allogeneic stem cell transplantation. Study-wide points: Alloreactivity or antigen specificity of tissue TCRs was not determined; some clones might be host cells. Within patients, tissue anatomy strongly shaped TCR repertoire composition. Across patients, clones rarely overlapped, yet motif clusters were shared tissue-specifically.

Profiled with immunoSEQ multiplex PCR; TCRdb holds only in-frame clones, not every one. Among a few thousand clones listed, around 50% were seen once. This clonotype originated in a female BALB/c mouse given C57BL/6 T cells with graft-versus-host disease after an allogeneic hematopoietic cell transplant. Sample: gut tissue. The V call is TRBV26, the J call TRBJ1-3; D might be TRBD1 (5 bases). The sequenced CDR3 bases are TGTGCCAGCAGTCTGGCGGGACCTGGAAATACGCTCTAT. Translation gives CASSLAGPGNTLY. The whole CDR3 sequence is CASSLAGPGNTLYF. The whole variable domain, filled in from reference TRBV26 and TRBJ1-3, reads NSKVIQTPRYLVKGQGQKAKMRCIPEKGHPVVFWYQQNKNNEFKFLINFQNQEVLQQIDMTEKRFSAECPSNSPCSLEIQSSEAGDSALYLCASSLAGPGNTLYFGEGSRLIVV.